The 29 T cell receptor beta chains reported below all come from one sample, sequenced in a study of prognosis after radiotherapy for stage I lung cancer. Amplicons of TCR beta CDR3 were generated from genomic DNA by two-round multiplex PCR. The first round of PCR was done with primers that matched each TRBV and TRBJ gene. MiXCR was run by TCRdb on the multiplex PCR reads, yielding one entry per CDR3 protein. The repertoire includes approximately 30,000 distinct CDR3 sequences, around 30% of them detected once, and about 12% sits in the top ten. The specimen was PBMCs, collected before or after stereotactic body radiation therapy (not recorded which). Source of these receptors: a donor over 45 with non-small cell lung cancer.

This clonotype is classed as medium-sized (0.01 to 0.1%). This sequence joins TRBV28 and TRBJ2-1; TRBD1 matches 9 bases. There are 15 residues in the CDR3. V was clipped by 6 bases and J by 5 bases; unmatched bases: 8. Germline V gene data show CDR1 as MDHEN and CDR2 as SYDVKM. The CDR3 region is CASSPRGTGNNEQFF. CDR3 bases: TGTGCCAGCAGCCCCAGAGGGACAGGGAACAATGAGCAGTTCTTC.

The chain is built from TRBV5-5 and TRBJ1-1; no reliable D call. The CDR3 totals 14 residues. Trimming cost V 4 bases and J 5 bases, with 15 bases left between them. CDR1 and CDR2 (germline): SGHKS, YYEKEE (reference sequence). CDR3 sequence (DNA): TGTGCCAGCAGCCCGAACAGTGTAACTACTGAAGCTTTCTTT. Protein: CASSPNSVTTEAFF.

V usage is TRBV5-4 and J usage is TRBJ2-1, with TRBD2 identical over 14 bases. The junction had 12 bases not matched to a gene; V was cut back by 3 bases and J by 4 bases. Germline CDR1 and CDR2: SGHNT and YYREEE (reference sequence). This CDR3 region has 19 residues. The CDR3 spells CASSSGLAGAKRGYNEQFF. CDR3 in DNA: TGTGCCAGCAGCTCGGGACTAGCGGGGGCAAAAAGGGGATACAATGAGCAGTTCTTC.

Comments on this clonotype: At one boundary the junction diverges from the germline segment, which might be a read error. This chain links TRBV6-5 with TRBJ2-3; perhaps TRBD2 as D (5 bases). CDR1 MNHEY and CDR2 SVGAGI come from the germline V gene. CDR3 length equals 17 residues. This chain's CDR3 is CASIYFPRTLNTDTQYF. Written as DNA, the CDR3 is TGTGCCAGCATTTACTTTCCTCGGACTCTGAATACAGATACTCAGTATTTT.

Ten or more counts support this clonotype. The rearrangement uses TRBV2 and TRBJ1-5; possibly TRBD1 for D (5 bases). The V gene's germline CDR1 is SNHLY and CDR2 FYNNEI. CDR3 size: 13 residues. Trimming pared 5 bases from V and 7 bases from J, leaving 12 bases between. The CDR3 protein is CASSRQIEQPQHF. The CDR3 coding sequence is TGTGCCAGCAGTCGACAGATAGAACAGCCCCAGCATTTT.

A word on this clonotype: The junction and the germline gene differ at one end; a read error may be behind it. The chain links TRBV28 to TRBJ1-3, with a tentative D call TRBD1 (6 bases). CDR1 is MDHEN, CDR2 SYDVKM, per germline. The CDR3 has 15 amino acids. CDR3 bases: TGTGCCAGCAGAATACAGGGCTTGAGTGGAAACGCCATATATTTT. Translation gives CASRIQGLSGNAIYF.

In this sample, this clonotype is medium-sized. This rearrangement joins TRBV27 to TRBJ1-2; D unclear. This CDR3 is 16 amino acids long. The germline V and J ends were trimmed by 3 bases and 4 bases, with 18 bases remaining between them. CDR1 is MNHEY and CDR2 is SMNVEV in the germline V gene (reference sequence). Written as DNA, the CDR3 is TGTGCCAGCAGTTTCATAGAACAGTCGTTTTTCTATGGCTACACCTTC. It is translated as CASSFIEQSFFYGYTF.

Details on this clonotype: With a much larger clone just one base away, this may be a read error. This chain links TRBV5-4 with TRBJ2-7; 8 bases are shared with TRBD2. The CDR3 has 15 residues. Germline values: CDR1 SGHNT, CDR2 YYREEE (reference sequence). Trimming cost V 4 bases and J 4 bases; bases outside gene matches: 10. This chain's CDR3 is CASSSPGLGGYEQYF. CDR3 DNA: TGTGCCAGCAGCAGTCCGGGACTAGGAGGTTACGAGCAGTACTTC.

This clonotype was counted many times. The chain uses TRBV20-1 and TRBJ1-2; D not certain. This CDR3 contains 13 residues. Trimming left V 3 bases short and J 8 bases short, with 16 bases between. CDR1 DFQATT and CDR2 SNEGSKA come from the germline V gene (reference sequence). The CDR3: CSARTGVGWGYTF. The CDR3 bases are TGCAGTGCTAGGACCGGCGTAGGTTGGGGCTACACCTTC.

The table lists this clonotype with a count of one. V is TRBV25-1 and J is TRBJ2-4; perhaps TRBD2 as D (6 bases). The CDR3 contains 13 residues. The germline V and J ends were trimmed by 2 bases and 7 bases, with 9 bases remaining between them. Germline lookup yields CDR1 MGHDK and CDR2 SYGVNS. CDR3 nucleotides: TGTGCCAGCAGTGAAGGCGGGGCGAACATTCAGTACTTC. It yields the protein CASSEGGANIQYF.

Note on this clonotype: It differs at one base from a far larger clone, so likely a read error. J is TRBJ1-2 and V is TRBV6-4, with 9 nucleotides matching TRBD1. The germline V gene has CDR1 MRHNA and CDR2 SNTAGT. The CDR3 contains 15 residues. Trimming took 10 bases from V and 7 from J; bases not matched to a gene: 16. CDR3 loop: CAITHGGTGLFGYTF. CDR3 nucleotides: TGTGCCATCACCCACGGGGGGACAGGGTTGTTTGGCTACACCTTC.

As to this clonotype: It is likely a read error: a sequence one base away is far more abundant. V is TRBV6-5 and J is TRBJ2-1; D call uncertain. The germline V gene has CDR1 MNHEY and CDR2 SVGAGI. The CDR3 is made up of 13 amino acids. V was cut by 7 bases and J by 6 bases, with 13 bases left in between. The CDR3 DNA is TGTGCCAGCACTGTATTCGCTTCCAATGAGCAGTTCTTC. This gives the protein CASTVFASNEQFF.

This clonotype appeared many times. This chain connects TRBV3-1 to TRBJ2-2; 7 bases are shared with TRBD2. The length of the CDR3 is 14 residues. Germline CDR1 and CDR2: LGHDT and YNNKEL (reference sequence). Unmatched junction bases numbered 5, after V lost 4 bases and J lost 6 bases. The CDR3 loop is CASSPRLAPGELFF. Written as DNA, the CDR3 is TGTGCCAGCAGCCCCCGACTAGCCCCCGGGGAGCTGTTTTTT.

This clonotype was seen repeatedly, ten times or more. The V call is TRBV18, the J call TRBJ2-1, with D possibly being TRBD1 (6 bases). V was pared by 3 bases and J by 4 bases, with 13 bases between. This CDR3 has 15 amino acids. Germline CDR1 reads KGHSH; CDR2 reads LQKENI. CDR3 bases: TGTGCCAGCTCACCTCAGGACAGTTCTTACAATGAGCAGTTCTTC. This sequence encodes CASSPQDSSYNEQFF. Full variable domain (missing parts from reference TRBV18 and TRBJ2-1): NAGVMQNPRHLVRRRGQEARLRCSPMKGHSHVYWYRQLPEEGLKFMVYLQKENIIDESGMPKERFSAEFPKEGPSILRIQQVVRGDSAAYFCASSPQDSSYNEQFFGPGTRLTVL.

This clonotype was detected ten times or more. The CDR3 sequence is CASTKTGGEQYF. DNA for the CDR3: TGTGCCAGCACAAAAACAGGGGGCGAGCAGTACTTC. The rearrangement uses TRBV3-1 and TRBJ2-7; 8 nucleotides line up with TRBD1. V shed 7 bases, J shed 6 bases, and the junction held 5 bases outside the gene matches. The CDR3 has 12 residues. CDR1 is LGHDT and CDR2 is YNNKEL in the germline V gene (reference sequence).

This clonotype turned up a few times. The chain links TRBV3-1 to TRBJ2-2; D not certain. Trimming took off 6 bases at V and 4 bases at J, with 12 bases between the two ends. Per the germline V gene, CDR1 is LGHDT and CDR2 is YNNKEL (reference sequence). There are 14 residues in the CDR3. CDR3 coding DNA: TGTGCCAGCAGTCTGGGCGTGGGCACCGGGGAGCTGTTTTTT. Translating it yields CASSLGVGTGELFF.

The sample holds many counts of this clonotype. The V and J genes are TRBV19 and TRBJ1-2; 8 nucleotides match TRBD1. J lost 8 bases, V lost 6 bases, and 8 bases had no gene match. The CDR3 has 13 amino acids. Per the germline V gene, CDR1 is LNHDA and CDR2 is SQIVND (reference sequence). CDR3 bases: TGTGCCAGTAGGCGGACAGGGATCGAGGGCTACACCTTC. Amino acids: CASRRTGIEGYTF.

The table lists this clonotype with a few counts. This may stem from a read error, because a much larger clone lies one nucleotide away. J is TRBJ2-3 and V is TRBV20-1; D may be TRBD1 or TRBD2 (5 bases each). The CDR3 is 12 amino acids. Trimming shortened V by 5 bases and J by 2 bases, and 8 bases separated the two germline ends. Germline CDR1 is DFQATT and CDR2 is SNEGSKA (reference sequence). The CDR3 spells CSAAGTTDTQYF. CDR3 DNA sequence: TGCAGTGCTGCCGGGACCACAGATACGCAGTATTTT.

This clonotype appeared many times. The chain is built from TRBV6-2 or TRBV6-3 and TRBJ1-4; TRBD1 matches at 7 bases. The ends lost 2 bases at V and 8 bases at J; junction bases unmatched: 5. Germline V gives CDR1 MNHEY, CDR2 SVGEGT. The CDR3 runs 14 residues. In DNA, the CDR3 is TGTGCCAGCAGTTACAGACAGGGAAACGAAAAACTGTTTTTT. Translating gives CASSYRQGNEKLFF.

This clonotype was picked up many times. The rearrangement joins TRBV24-1 to TRBJ2-2; D call uncertain. The V end lost 4 bases, the J end lost 4 bases, and 6 bases lay between the germline ends. Germline V lookup: CDR1 KGHDR, CDR2 SFDVKD. The CDR3 contains 13 residues. CDR3 in amino acids: CATSDGPTGELFF. Here the CDR3 DNA reads TGTGCCACCAGTGACGGACCCACCGGGGAGCTGTTTTTT.

There are many counts of this clonotype. This chain uses TRBV27 with TRBJ2-4; no firm D call. CDR3 length: 16 residues. Trimming removed 5 bases from V and 1 base from J, with 15 bases in between. CDR1 is MNHEY and CDR2 is SMNVEV in the germline V gene (reference sequence). This CDR3 is CASSPGPALAKNIQYF. CDR3 in DNA: TGTGCCAGCAGTCCTGGGCCAGCACTTGCCAAAAACATTCAGTACTTC.

Many counts were recorded for this clonotype. The V gene is TRBV19, the J gene TRBJ2-5; possibly TRBD1 for D (6 bases). This CDR3 spans 12 amino acids. With 6 bases removed from V and 5 bases from J, the gap between germline ends came to 10 bases. Germline V lookup: CDR1 LNHDA, CDR2 SQIVND (reference sequence). DNA of the CDR3: TGTGCCAGTAGCCGTACAGGGGAGACCCAGTACTTC. Its protein product is CASSRTGETQYF. The full variable domain, its missing parts supplied by reference TRBV19 and TRBJ2-5, is DGGITQSPKYLFRKEGQNVTLSCEQNLNHDAMYWYRQDPGQGLRLIYYSQIVNDFQKGDIAEGYSVSREKKESFPLTVTSAQKNPTAFYLCASSRTGETQYFGPGTRLLVL.

This clonotype was found many times. This rearrangement joins TRBV3-1 to TRBJ2-7; weak D call: TRBD2 (6 bases). From germline, CDR1 is LGHDT and CDR2 YNNKEL (reference sequence). V lost 4 bases and J 4 bases, leaving 11 bases between the germline ends. This CDR3 spans 13 amino acids. CDR3 sequence reads: CASSRSGVYEQYF. CDR3 DNA: TGTGCCAGCAGCCGGTCGGGGGTTTACGAGCAGTACTTC.

As concerns this clonotype: At one end the junction does not follow the germline gene, possibly because of a read error. The V call is TRBV24-1, the J call TRBJ2-2, with D maybe TRBD2 (5 bases). The length of the CDR3 is 14 residues. Per the germline V gene, CDR1 is KGHDR and CDR2 is SFDVKD. This CDR3 reads CATSKTENTGELFF. The CDR3 DNA follows: TGTGCCACCAGTAAGACGGAAAACACCGGGGAGCTATTTTTT.

There are many counts of this clonotype. The V call is TRBV10-3, the J call TRBJ2-7, with D perhaps assigned TRBD1 or TRBD2 (5 bases each). In germline, CDR1 is ENHRY, CDR2 SYGVKD. There are 16 residues in the CDR3. Trimming took 5 bases from V and 7 from J, leaving 24 bases between them. CDR3 protein: CAISRGWGRPEEEQYF. DNA for the CDR3: TGTGCCATCAGTCGTGGGTGGGGACGGCCGGAGGAAGAGCAGTACTTC.

This chain connects TRBV6-2 or TRBV6-3 to TRBJ1-2; no reliable D call. CDR3 length: 16 amino acids. CDR1 is MNHEY, CDR2 SVGEGT, per germline. V dropped 0 bases and J dropped 3 bases, with 14 bases sitting between them. CDR3 protein: CASSYSTELLDYGYTF. CDR3 sequence (DNA): TGTGCCAGCAGTTACTCAACCGAACTACTGGACTATGGCTACACCTTC.

The chain is built from TRBV5-8 and TRBJ2-7; 12 bases agree with TRBD2. The CDR3 covers 16 residues. The V gene's germline CDR1 is SGHTS and CDR2 YDEGEE. Unmatched junction bases numbered 10, after V lost 4 bases and J lost 5 bases. This CDR3 reads CASSRRTSGILDEQYF. CDR3 DNA: TGTGCCAGCAGCAGACGGACTAGCGGGATCCTGGACGAGCAGTACTTC.

Ten or more counts support this clonotype. The genes are TRBV19 and TRBJ2-2; D is ambiguous. Germline values: CDR1 LNHDA, CDR2 SQIVND (reference sequence). Trimming cost V 2 bases and J 1 base, with 11 bases left between them. CDR3 length: 16 amino acids. CDR3 DNA: TGTGCCAGTAGTATATCACGGTCGCGGAACACCGGGGAGCTGTTTTTT. Translation gives CASSISRSRNTGELFF.

This clonotype was picked up many times. The chain is built from TRBV6-5 and TRBJ2-5; 9 bases are a match to TRBD2. The CDR3 loop spans 15 amino acids. With 6 bases clipped from V and 5 bases from J, the junction kept 10 bases outside the gene matches. Germline CDR1 reads MNHEY; CDR2 reads SVGAGI. Written as DNA, the CDR3 is TGTGCCAGCAGCTACGGCGGGGGGGCATATGAGACCCAGTACTTC. Its protein is CASSYGGGAYETQYF.